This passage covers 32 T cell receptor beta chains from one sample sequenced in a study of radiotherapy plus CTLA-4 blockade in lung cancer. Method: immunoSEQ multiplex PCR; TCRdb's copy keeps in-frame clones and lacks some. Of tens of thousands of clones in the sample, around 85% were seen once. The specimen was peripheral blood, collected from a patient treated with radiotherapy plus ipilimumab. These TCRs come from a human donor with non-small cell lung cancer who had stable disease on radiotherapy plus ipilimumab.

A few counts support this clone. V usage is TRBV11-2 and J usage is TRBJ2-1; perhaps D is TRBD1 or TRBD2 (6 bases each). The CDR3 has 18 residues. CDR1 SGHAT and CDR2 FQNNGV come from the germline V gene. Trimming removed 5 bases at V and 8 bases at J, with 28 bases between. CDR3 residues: CASSPSIWRGKVFDEQFF. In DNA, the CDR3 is TGTGCCAGCAGCCCAAGCATTTGGAGGGGGAAGGTTTTTGATGAGCAGTTCTTC.

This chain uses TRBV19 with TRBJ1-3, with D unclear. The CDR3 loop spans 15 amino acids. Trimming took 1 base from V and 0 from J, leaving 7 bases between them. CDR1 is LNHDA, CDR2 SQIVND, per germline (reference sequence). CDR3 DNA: TGTGCCAGTAGTATAGGGACGGACTCTGGAAACACCATATATTTT. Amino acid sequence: CASSIGTDSGNTIYF.

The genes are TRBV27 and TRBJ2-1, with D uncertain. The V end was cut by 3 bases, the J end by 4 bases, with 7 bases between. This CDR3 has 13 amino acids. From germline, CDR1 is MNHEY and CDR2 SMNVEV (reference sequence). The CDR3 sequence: CASSFERYNEQFF. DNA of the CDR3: TGTGCCAGCAGTTTTGAGCGATACAATGAGCAGTTCTTC.

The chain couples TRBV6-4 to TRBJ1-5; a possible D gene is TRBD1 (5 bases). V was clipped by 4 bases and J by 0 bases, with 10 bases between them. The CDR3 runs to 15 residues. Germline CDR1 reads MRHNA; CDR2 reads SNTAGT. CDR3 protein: CASSADGASNQPQHF. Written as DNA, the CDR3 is TGTGCCAGCAGTGCGGACGGGGCTAGCAATCAGCCCCAGCATTTT.

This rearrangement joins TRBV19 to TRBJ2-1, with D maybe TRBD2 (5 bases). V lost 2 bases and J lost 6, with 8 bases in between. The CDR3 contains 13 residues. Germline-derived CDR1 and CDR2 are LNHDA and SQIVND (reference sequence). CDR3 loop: CASSIRGLNEQFF. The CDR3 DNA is TGTGCCAGTAGTATACGCGGGCTCAATGAGCAGTTCTTC. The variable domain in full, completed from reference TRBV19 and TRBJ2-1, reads DGGITQSPKYLFRKEGQNVTLSCEQNLNHDAMYWYRQDPGQGLRLIYYSQIVNDFQKGDIAEGYSVSREKKESFPLTVTSAQKNPTAFYLCASSIRGLNEQFFGPGTRLTVL.

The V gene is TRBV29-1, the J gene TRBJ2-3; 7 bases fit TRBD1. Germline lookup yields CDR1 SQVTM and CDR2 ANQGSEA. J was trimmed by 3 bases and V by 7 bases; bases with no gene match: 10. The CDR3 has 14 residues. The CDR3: CSAPTGVRTDTQYF. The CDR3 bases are TGCAGCGCCCCCACAGGGGTAAGGACAGATACGCAGTATTTT.

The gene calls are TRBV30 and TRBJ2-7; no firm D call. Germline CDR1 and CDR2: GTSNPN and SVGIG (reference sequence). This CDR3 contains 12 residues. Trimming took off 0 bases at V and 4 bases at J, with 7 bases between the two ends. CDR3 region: CAWSVDGYEQYF. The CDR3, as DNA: TGTGCCTGGAGTGTAGATGGTTACGAGCAGTACTTC.

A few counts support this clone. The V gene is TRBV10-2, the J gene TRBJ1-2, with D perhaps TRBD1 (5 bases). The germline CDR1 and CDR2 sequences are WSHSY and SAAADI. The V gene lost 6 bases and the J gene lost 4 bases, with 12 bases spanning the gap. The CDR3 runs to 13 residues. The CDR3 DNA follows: TGCGCCAGCAGGGAACTCGGGGCCTATGGCTACACCTTC. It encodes CASRELGAYGYTF.

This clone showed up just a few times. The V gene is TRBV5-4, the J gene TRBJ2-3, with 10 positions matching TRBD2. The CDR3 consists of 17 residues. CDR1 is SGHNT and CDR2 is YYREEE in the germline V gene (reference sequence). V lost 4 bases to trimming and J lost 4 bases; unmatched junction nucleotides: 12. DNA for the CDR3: TGTGCCAGCAGCGGCCACCGAGCGGGGGGGCCGGCAGATACGCAGTATTTT. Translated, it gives CASSGHRAGGPADTQYF.

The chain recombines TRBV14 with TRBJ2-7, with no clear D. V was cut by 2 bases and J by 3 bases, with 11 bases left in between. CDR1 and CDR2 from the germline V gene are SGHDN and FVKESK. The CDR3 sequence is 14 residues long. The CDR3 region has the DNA TGTGCCAGCAGCCAACGAAACTTTATCTACGAGCAGTACTTC. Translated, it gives CASSQRNFIYEQYF.

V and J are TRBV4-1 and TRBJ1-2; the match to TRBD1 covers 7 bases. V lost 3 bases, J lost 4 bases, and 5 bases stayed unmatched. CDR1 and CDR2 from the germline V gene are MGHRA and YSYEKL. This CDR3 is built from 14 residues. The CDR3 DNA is TGCGCCAGCAGCCAGGGAGGGGGCTCCTATGGCTACACCTTC. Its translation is CASSQGGGSYGYTF.

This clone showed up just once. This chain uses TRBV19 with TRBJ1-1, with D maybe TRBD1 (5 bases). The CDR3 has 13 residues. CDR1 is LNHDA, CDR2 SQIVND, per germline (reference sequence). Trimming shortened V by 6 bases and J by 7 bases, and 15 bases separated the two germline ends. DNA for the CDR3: TGTGCCAGTAGCCCTGGGACCAGAATTGAAGCTTTCTTT. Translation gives CASSPGTRIEAFF.

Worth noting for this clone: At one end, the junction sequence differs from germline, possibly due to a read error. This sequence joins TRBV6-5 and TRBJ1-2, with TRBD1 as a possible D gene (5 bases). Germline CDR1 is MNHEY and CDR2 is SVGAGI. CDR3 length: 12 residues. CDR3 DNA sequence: TGTGTCAGCAGTTTTGGGGCGTATGGCTACACCTTC. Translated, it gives CVSSFGAYGYTF.

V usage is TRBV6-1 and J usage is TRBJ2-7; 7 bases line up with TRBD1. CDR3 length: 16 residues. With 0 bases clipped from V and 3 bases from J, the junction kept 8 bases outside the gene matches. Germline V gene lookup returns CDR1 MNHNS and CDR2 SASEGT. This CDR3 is CASSEALRTGRYEQYF. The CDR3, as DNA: TGTGCCAGCAGTGAAGCCCTGCGGACAGGCCGCTACGAGCAGTACTTC.

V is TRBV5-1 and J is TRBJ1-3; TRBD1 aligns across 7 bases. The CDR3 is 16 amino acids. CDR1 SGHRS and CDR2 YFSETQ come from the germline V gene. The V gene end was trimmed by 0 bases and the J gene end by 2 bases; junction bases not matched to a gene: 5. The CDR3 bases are TGCGCCAGCAGCTTGGAGTCAGGGGGGACTGGAAACACCATATATTTT. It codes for CASSLESGGTGNTIYF.

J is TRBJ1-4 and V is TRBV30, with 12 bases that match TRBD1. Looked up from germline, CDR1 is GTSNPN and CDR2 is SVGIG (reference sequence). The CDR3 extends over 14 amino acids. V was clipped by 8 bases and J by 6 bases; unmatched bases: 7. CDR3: CAGTGQGADEKLFF. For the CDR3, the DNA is TGTGCCGGGACGGGACAGGGGGCGGATGAAAAACTGTTTTTT. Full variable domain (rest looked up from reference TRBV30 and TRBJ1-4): SQTIHQWPATLVQPVGSPLSLECTVEGTSNPNLYWYRQAAGRGLQLLFYSVGIGQISSEVPQNLSASRPQDRQFILSSKKLLLSDSGFYLCAGTGQGADEKLFFGSGTQLSVL.

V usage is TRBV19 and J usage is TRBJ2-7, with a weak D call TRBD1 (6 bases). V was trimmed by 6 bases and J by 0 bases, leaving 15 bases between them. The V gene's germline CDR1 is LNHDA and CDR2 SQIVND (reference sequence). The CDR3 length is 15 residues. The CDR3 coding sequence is TGTGCCAGTAGACCACGAGGGGGTAACTCCTACGAGCAGTACTTC. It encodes CASRPRGGNSYEQYF. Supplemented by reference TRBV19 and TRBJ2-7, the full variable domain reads DGGITQSPKYLFRKEGQNVTLSCEQNLNHDAMYWYRQDPGQGLRLIYYSQIVNDFQKGDIAEGYSVSREKKESFPLTVTSAQKNPTAFYLCASRPRGGNSYEQYFGPGTRLTVT.

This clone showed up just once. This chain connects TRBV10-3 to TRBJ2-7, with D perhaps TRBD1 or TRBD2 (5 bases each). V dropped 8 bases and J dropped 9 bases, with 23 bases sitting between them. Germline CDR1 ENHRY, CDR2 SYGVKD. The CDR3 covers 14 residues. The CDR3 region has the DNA TGTGCCATCTCGCCGGGACCGCCATACGAGGGGCAGTACGTC. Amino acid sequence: CAISPGPPYEGQYV.

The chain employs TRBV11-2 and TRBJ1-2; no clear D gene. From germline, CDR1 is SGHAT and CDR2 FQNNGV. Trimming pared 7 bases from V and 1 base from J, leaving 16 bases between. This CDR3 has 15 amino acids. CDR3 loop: CASTSLGRDNYGYTF. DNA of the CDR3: TGTGCCAGCACCTCCTTGGGTAGAGATAACTATGGCTACACCTTC.

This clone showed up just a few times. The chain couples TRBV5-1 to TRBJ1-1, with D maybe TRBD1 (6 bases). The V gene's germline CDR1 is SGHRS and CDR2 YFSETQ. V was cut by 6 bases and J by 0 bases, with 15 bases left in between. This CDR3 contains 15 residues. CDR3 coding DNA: TGCGCCAGCACCCGCGGGGACACGATGAACACTGAAGCTTTCTTT. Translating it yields CASTRGDTMNTEAFF.

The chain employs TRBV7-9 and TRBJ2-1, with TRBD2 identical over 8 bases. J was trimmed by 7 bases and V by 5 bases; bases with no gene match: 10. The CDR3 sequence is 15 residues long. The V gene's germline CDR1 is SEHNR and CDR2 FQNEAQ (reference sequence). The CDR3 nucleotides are TGTGCCAGCAGCGAACCGGGACTAGGGGGTAATGAGCAGTTCTTC. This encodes CASSEPGLGGNEQFF.

In nucleotides, the CDR3 is TGTGCCAGCGGGGATTGGGCCACTGAAGCTTTCTTT. Amino acids: CASGDWATEAFF. The chain combines TRBV6-1 with TRBJ1-1; no clear D. V lost 8 bases to trimming and J lost 4 bases, with 11 bases between them. CDR1 MNHNS and CDR2 SASEGT come from the germline V gene. The CDR3 covers 12 residues.

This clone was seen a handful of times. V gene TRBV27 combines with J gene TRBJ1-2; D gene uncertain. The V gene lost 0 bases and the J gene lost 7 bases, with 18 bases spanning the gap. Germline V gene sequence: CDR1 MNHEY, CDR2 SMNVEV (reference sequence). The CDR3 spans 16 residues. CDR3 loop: CASSLSPAPSSSGYTF. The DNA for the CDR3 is TGTGCCAGCAGTTTATCGCCAGCGCCCTCGTCGAGTGGCTACACCTTC.

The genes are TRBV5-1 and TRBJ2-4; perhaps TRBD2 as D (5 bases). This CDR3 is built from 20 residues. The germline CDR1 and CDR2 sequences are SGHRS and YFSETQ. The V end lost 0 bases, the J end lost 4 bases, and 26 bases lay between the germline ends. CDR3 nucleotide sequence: TGCGCCAGCAGCTTGGTTCCCGAGGAGGCAGCCGACCTAATGAAAAACATTCAGTACTTC. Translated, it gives CASSLVPEEAADLMKNIQYF.

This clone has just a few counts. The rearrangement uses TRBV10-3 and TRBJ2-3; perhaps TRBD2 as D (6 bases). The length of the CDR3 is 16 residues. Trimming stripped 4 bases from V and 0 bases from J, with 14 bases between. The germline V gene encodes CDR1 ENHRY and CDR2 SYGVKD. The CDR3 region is CAISGTGSGSTDTQYF. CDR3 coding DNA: TGTGCCATCAGTGGCACGGGTAGCGGTAGCACAGATACGCAGTATTTT.

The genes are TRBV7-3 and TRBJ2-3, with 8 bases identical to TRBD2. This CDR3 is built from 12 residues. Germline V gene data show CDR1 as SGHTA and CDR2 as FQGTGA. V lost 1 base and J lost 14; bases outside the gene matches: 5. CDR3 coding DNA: TGTGCCAGCAGCTTAAGTGCGGGGGGTCTGTATTTT. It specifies CASSLSAGGLYF.

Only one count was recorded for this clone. As DNA, the CDR3 is TGTGCCAGCAGCCCTCCTGGCCGTGGCTACACCTTC. This translates into CASSPPGRGYTF. The V and J genes are TRBV7-2 and TRBJ1-2; no reliable D call. The CDR3 sequence is 12 residues long. Trimming pared 5 bases from V and 7 bases from J, leaving 11 bases between. Germline V gene data show CDR1 as SGHTA and CDR2 as FQGNSA.

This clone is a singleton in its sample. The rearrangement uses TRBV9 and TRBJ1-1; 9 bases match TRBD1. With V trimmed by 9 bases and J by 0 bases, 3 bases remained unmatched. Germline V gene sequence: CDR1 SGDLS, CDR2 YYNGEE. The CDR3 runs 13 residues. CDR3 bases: TGTGCCACCGGACAGGGGATGAACACTGAAGCTTTCTTT. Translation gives CATGQGMNTEAFF.

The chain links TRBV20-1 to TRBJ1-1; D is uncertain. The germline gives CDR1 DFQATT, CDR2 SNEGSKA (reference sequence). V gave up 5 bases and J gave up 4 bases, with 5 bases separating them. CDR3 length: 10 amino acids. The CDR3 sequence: CSAYLTEAFF. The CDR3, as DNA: TGCAGTGCTTATCTCACTGAAGCTTTCTTT.

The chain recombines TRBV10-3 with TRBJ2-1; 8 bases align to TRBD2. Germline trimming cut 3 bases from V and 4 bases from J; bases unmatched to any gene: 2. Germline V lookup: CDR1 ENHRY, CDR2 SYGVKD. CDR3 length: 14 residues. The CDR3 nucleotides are TGTGCCATCAGTGACCCTAGCGGGTACAATGAGCAGTTCTTC. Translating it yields CAISDPSGYNEQFF.

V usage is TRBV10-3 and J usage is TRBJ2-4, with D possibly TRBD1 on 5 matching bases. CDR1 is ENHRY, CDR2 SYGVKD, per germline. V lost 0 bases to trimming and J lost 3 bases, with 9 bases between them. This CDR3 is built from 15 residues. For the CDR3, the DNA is TGTGCCATCAGTGAGTCGGTACAGGACAAAAACATTCAGTACTTC. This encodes CAISESVQDKNIQYF.

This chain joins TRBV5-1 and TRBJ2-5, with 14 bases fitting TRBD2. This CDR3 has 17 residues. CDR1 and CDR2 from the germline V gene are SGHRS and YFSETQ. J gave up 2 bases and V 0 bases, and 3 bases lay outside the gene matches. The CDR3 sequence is CASSLGLAGGHQETQYF. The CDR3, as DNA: TGCGCCAGCAGCTTGGGACTAGCGGGGGGGCATCAAGAGACCCAGTACTTC. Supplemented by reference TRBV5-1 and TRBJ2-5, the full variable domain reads KAGVTQTPRYLIKTRGQQVTLSCSPISGHRSVSWYQQTPGQGLQFLFEYFSETQRNKGNFPGRFSGRQFSNSRSEMNVSTLELGDSALYLCASSLGLAGGHQETQYFGPGTRLLVL.